These 15 T cell receptor beta chains originate from one sample sequenced in a study of blood T cell repertoires in COVID-19. Produced via immunoSEQ multiplex PCR; TCRdb's table is partial and in-frame only. The sample has some 370,000 clones; around four fifths are singletons. The sample consisted of PBMCs or T cells enriched from blood (not recorded which). The receptors come from a woman aged 50 to 65 who had recovered from COVID-19.

Comment on this clone: This sample includes further DNA sequences coding for the same CDR3. The chain uses TRBV24-1 and TRBJ1-2; possible D gene TRBD1, 5 bases. Trimming removed 3 bases from V and 2 bases from J, with 9 bases in between. There are 14 residues in the CDR3. Germline lookup yields CDR1 KGHDR and CDR2 SFDVKD. The CDR3 region has the DNA TGTGCCACCAGTGATCCTGACAGAAACTATGGCTACACCTTC. Its translation: CATSDPDRNYGYTF.

V gene TRBV9 combines with J gene TRBJ1-2; D might be TRBD1 (6 bases). The CDR3 is 12 residues long. Germline V lookup: CDR1 SGDLS, CDR2 YYNGEE. The V end lost 3 bases, the J end lost 8 bases, and 11 bases lay between the germline ends. CDR3 sequence reads: CASSEDSLGYTF. The CDR3 coding sequence is TGTGCCAGCAGCGAGGACAGCCTGGGCTACACCTTC.

V usage is TRBV11-1 and J usage is TRBJ2-2; 8 bases match TRBD1. The trim removed 3 bases at V and 3 bases at J, leaving 6 bases unmatched. Germline loops: CDR1 SGHAT, CDR2 FQDESV (reference sequence). The CDR3 spans 16 residues. Written as DNA, the CDR3 is TGTGCCAGCAGCTTGGGGCAGGGGGCGTACACCGGGGAGCTGTTTTTT. This gives the protein CASSLGQGAYTGELFF.

The chain has TRBV2 and TRBJ1-2; TRBD1 is a possible D gene (5 bases). This CDR3 is 13 amino acids long. With 3 bases removed from V and 2 bases from J, the gap between germline ends came to 7 bases. Germline CDR1 reads SNHLY; CDR2 reads FYNNEI. The CDR3 nucleotides are TGTGCCAGCAGTGATAGACAGAACTATGGCTACACCTTC. The encoded protein is CASSDRQNYGYTF.

The chain couples TRBV5-1 to TRBJ1-1, with 8 bases aligning to TRBD1. Germline values: CDR1 SGHRS, CDR2 YFSETQ. The trim removed 3 bases at V and 5 bases at J, leaving 15 bases unmatched. The CDR3 totals 17 residues. CDR3 DNA: TGCGCCAGCAGCTCGGGGCAGGCAGGGGGCGGGAGAACTGAAGCTTTCTTT. Protein sequence: CASSSGQAGGGRTEAFF. Supplemented by reference TRBV5-1 and TRBJ1-1, the full variable domain reads KAGVTQTPRYLIKTRGQQVTLSCSPISGHRSVSWYQQTPGQGLQFLFEYFSETQRNKGNFPGRFSGRQFSNSRSEMNVSTLELGDSALYLCASSSGQAGGGRTEAFFGQGTRLTVV.

CDR3 residues: CASSFQGTYNEQFF. The CDR3 nucleotides read TGTGCCAGCAGTTTCCAGGGCACCTACAATGAGCAGTTCTTC. The V gene is TRBV27, the J gene TRBJ2-1, with D perhaps TRBD1 (5 bases). Germline CDR1 MNHEY, CDR2 SMNVEV (reference sequence). V was shortened by 3 bases and J by 2 bases, with 8 bases between the two germline ends. The CDR3 sequence is 14 residues long.

The rearrangement uses TRBV28 and TRBJ1-1; 11 nucleotides agree with TRBD1. The CDR3 has 17 amino acids. CDR1 is MDHEN and CDR2 is SYDVKM in the germline V gene. The trim removed 5 bases at V and 0 bases at J, leaving 8 bases unmatched. DNA for the CDR3: TGTGCCAGCAGTACTGGACAGGGGGCGCCAGTGAACACTGAAGCTTTCTTT. Its translation: CASSTGQGAPVNTEAFF.

The V and J genes are TRBV5-1 and TRBJ2-1; TRBD1 agrees at 7 bases. This CDR3 region has 13 residues. The J segment lost 9 bases and the V segment lost 2 bases, leaving 5 bases of the junction unmatched. Germline assignment: CDR1 SGHRS and CDR2 YFSETQ. CDR3 in amino acids: CASSFVGGTEQFF. CDR3 bases: TGCGCCAGCAGCTTTGTAGGGGGCACTGAGCAGTTCTTC.

The chain employs TRBV5-4 and TRBJ2-5; D may be TRBD2 (6 bases). Between the trimmed V and J ends, which lost 4 bases and 0 bases, there was a span of 16 bases. The CDR3 has 16 amino acids. The germline V gene has CDR1 SGHNT and CDR2 YYREEE (reference sequence). CDR3 coding DNA: TGTGCCAGCAGCCGCGTCGCGGGCGGGAACCAAGAGACCCAGTACTTC. Amino acids: CASSRVAGGNQETQYF.

This chain joins TRBV10-3 and TRBJ2-1; 13 nucleotides match TRBD2. V was clipped by 4 bases and J by 2 bases; unmatched bases: 14. The CDR3 is made up of 20 amino acids. The germline gives CDR1 ENHRY, CDR2 SYGVKD. This CDR3 reads CAISGGSLAGGPGAYNEQFF. CDR3 in DNA: TGTGCCATCAGTGGGGGTTCACTAGCGGGAGGGCCTGGCGCCTACAATGAGCAGTTCTTC.

As regards this clone: Other DNA variants within this sample encode the same CDR3. V usage is TRBV11-3 and J usage is TRBJ1-2; tentative D call: TRBD1 (6 bases). The CDR3 spans 14 residues. The ends were cut back, 1 base at V and 2 bases at J, with 8 bases in the middle. The germline V gene encodes CDR1 SGHNT and CDR2 YENEEA. The CDR3 loop reads CASSLGTGNYGYTF. The CDR3 DNA sequence: TGTGCCAGCAGCTTAGGAACAGGGAACTATGGCTACACCTTC.

The chain uses TRBV7-2 and TRBJ1-1; 9 bases are shared with TRBD1. The CDR3 extends over 14 amino acids. The V segment lost 4 bases and the J segment 6 bases; nucleotides outside the gene matches: 6. Germline loops: CDR1 SGHTA, CDR2 FQGNSA. This CDR3 is CASSSGQGLAEAFF. The CDR3 coding sequence is TGTGCCAGCAGCTCGGGACAGGGACTAGCTGAAGCTTTCTTT. Full variable domain (outside the CDR3, taken from reference TRBV7-2 and TRBJ1-1): GAGVSQSPSNKVTEKGKDVELRCDPISGHTALYWYRQSLGQGLEFLIYFQGNSAPDKSGLPSDRFSAERTGGSVSTLTIQRTQQEDSAVYLCASSSGQGLAEAFFGQGTRLTVV.

V usage is TRBV6-5 and J usage is TRBJ1-5; the D gene is possibly TRBD1 (5 bases). Between the trimmed V and J ends, which lost 5 bases and 6 bases, there was a span of 11 bases. The CDR3 loop spans 13 amino acids. The V gene's germline CDR1 is MNHEY and CDR2 SVGAGI. DNA for the CDR3: TGTGCCAGCAGTACCTCAGGGTTTCAGCCCCAGCATTTT. It encodes CASSTSGFQPQHF.

This chain links TRBV2 with TRBJ1-5, with unresolved D. CDR1 SNHLY and CDR2 FYNNEI come from the germline V gene. The CDR3 sequence is 13 residues long. V was shortened by 2 bases and J by 5 bases, with 7 bases between the two germline ends. Here the CDR3 DNA reads TGTGCCAGCAGTGAATTCGAGGATCAGCCCCAGCATTTT. Amino acids: CASSEFEDQPQHF.

The chain combines TRBV5-1 with TRBJ1-3; 7 positions match TRBD1. V trimming: 2 bases; J trimming: 4 bases; junction bases outside the gene matches: 9. Germline CDR1 reads SGHRS; CDR2 reads YFSETQ. CDR3 length: 16 residues. Here the CDR3 reads CASSLPEGANGNTIYF. CDR3 nucleotides: TGCGCCAGCAGCTTACCCGAGGGGGCGAACGGAAACACCATATATTTT. The variable domain in full, completed from reference TRBV5-1 and TRBJ1-3, reads KAGVTQTPRYLIKTRGQQVTLSCSPISGHRSVSWYQQTPGQGLQFLFEYFSETQRNKGNFPGRFSGRQFSNSRSEMNVSTLELGDSALYLCASSLPEGANGNTIYFGEGSWLTVV.